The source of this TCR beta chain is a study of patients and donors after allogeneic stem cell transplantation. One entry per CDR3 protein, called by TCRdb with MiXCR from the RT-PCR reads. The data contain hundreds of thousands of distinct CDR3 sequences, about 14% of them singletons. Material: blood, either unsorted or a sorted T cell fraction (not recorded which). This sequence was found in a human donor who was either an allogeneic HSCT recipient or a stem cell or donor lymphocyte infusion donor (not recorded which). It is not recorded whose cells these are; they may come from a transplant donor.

The CDR3 loop is CASSLNKETQYF. For the CDR3, the DNA is TGCGCCAGCAGCTTGAATAAGGAGACCCAGTACTTC. The V call is TRBV5-1, the J call TRBJ2-5, with D unresolved. The CDR3 spans 12 residues. Trimming cost V 1 base and J 5 bases, with 6 bases left between them. Germline CDR1 SGHRS, CDR2 YFSETQ. The full variable domain, completed using reference TRBV5-1 and TRBJ2-5, is KAGVTQTPRYLIKTRGQQVTLSCSPISGHRSVSWYQQTPGQGLQFLFEYFSETQRNKGNFPGRFSGRQFSNSRSEMNVSTLELGDSALYLCASSLNKETQYFGPGTRLLVL.